These 30 T cell receptor beta chains were all obtained from the same sample, sequenced in a study of blood T cell repertoires in COVID-19. The data were produced by immunoSEQ multiplex PCR, yet TCRdb's version contains in-frame clones alone and is incomplete. This table holds a few hundred thousand clones, about nine tenths found once. Sequencing was done on a sample of peripheral blood. These receptors were collected from a woman in her 40s with acute or convalescent COVID-19.

This clone has a handful of counts. This chain uses TRBV4-1 with TRBJ1-2; TRBD1 aligns across 8 bases. Germline-derived CDR1 and CDR2 are MGHRA and YSYEKL. The CDR3 runs 16 residues. The V gene end was trimmed by 4 bases and the J gene end by 0 bases; junction bases not matched to a gene: 7. The CDR3 nucleotides are TGCGCCAGCAGCCCACACATACAGGGGGCTAACTATGGCTACACCTTC. Translation: CASSPHIQGANYGYTF.

To note about this clone: A read error may produce the germline difference seen at one junction end. The chain employs TRBV6-5 and TRBJ1-1; 10 nucleotides match TRBD1. Germline lookup yields CDR1 MNHEY and CDR2 SVGAGI. CDR3 size: 15 residues. The CDR3 sequence is CASSSSGTGEIEVFF. CDR3 sequence (DNA): TGTGCCAGCAGTTCTTCCGGGACAGGGGAGATTGAAGTTTTCTTT.

This clone was recorded once. V gene TRBV19 combines with J gene TRBJ1-5; D is uncertain. Germline CDR1 and CDR2: LNHDA and SQIVND (reference sequence). The length of the CDR3 is 14 residues. The V end was cut by 5 bases, the J end by 0 bases, with 8 bases between. The CDR3 loop reads CASSDTYSNQPQHF. The CDR3 region has the DNA TGTGCCAGTAGTGACACCTATAGCAATCAGCCCCAGCATTTT.

The genes are TRBV5-6 and TRBJ1-4; D not certain. The ends were cut back, 4 bases at V and 0 bases at J, with 13 bases in the middle. Germline V gene lookup returns CDR1 SGHDT and CDR2 YYEEEE. CDR3 length: 16 residues. The DNA for the CDR3 is TGTGCCAGCAGCCCCTTGTACACGACAACTAATGAAAAACTGTTTTTT. Translating it yields CASSPLYTTTNEKLFF.

V gene TRBV9 combines with J gene TRBJ1-4; TRBD1 agrees at 8 bases. Germline V lookup: CDR1 SGDLS, CDR2 YYNGEE. The V gene end was trimmed by 4 bases and the J gene end by 8 bases; junction bases not matched to a gene: 10. The CDR3 loop spans 15 amino acids. The CDR3, as DNA: TGTGCCAGCAGCTCCCCGGACAGGGTTGGAGAAAAACTGTTTTTT. It encodes CASSSPDRVGEKLFF.

A remark on this clone: The same CDR3 can be traced to other DNA sequences in this sample. This sequence joins TRBV6-5 and TRBJ1-5, with D maybe TRBD1 (5 bases). The CDR3 extends over 14 amino acids. Trimming left V 6 bases short and J 6 bases short, with 15 bases between. Germline CDR1 reads MNHEY; CDR2 reads SVGAGI. The CDR3 is CASRRWQGGQPQHF. The CDR3 DNA follows: TGTGCCAGCAGGAGGTGGCAGGGAGGTCAGCCCCAGCATTTT.

This sequence joins TRBV28 and TRBJ1-6; D is perhaps TRBD1 (6 bases). With 2 bases removed from V and 2 bases from J, the gap between germline ends came to 16 bases. Germline-derived CDR1 and CDR2 are MDHEN and SYDVKM. CDR3 length equals 18 residues. The CDR3 region is CASSLGLGALAYNSPLHF. CDR3 sequence (DNA): TGTGCCAGCAGTTTAGGCTTGGGGGCGCTGGCCTATAATTCACCCCTCCACTTT.

The J gene is TRBJ2-1, the V gene TRBV9; TRBD2 agrees at 8 bases. Germline trimming cut 0 bases from V and 10 bases from J; bases unmatched to any gene: 15. The V gene's germline CDR1 is SGDLS and CDR2 YYNGEE. CDR3 length equals 17 residues. The CDR3 DNA reads as TGTGCCAGCAGCGTAGAGGGAAGATCGGGGGGGGCTAGCGAGCAGTTCTTC. Amino acid sequence: CASSVEGRSGGASEQFF.

The V and J genes are TRBV30 and TRBJ2-5; tentative D call: TRBD2 (5 bases). V was trimmed by 8 bases and J by 5 bases, leaving 18 bases between them. The CDR3 is made up of 13 amino acids. CDR1 and CDR2 from the germline V gene are GTSNPN and SVGIG (reference sequence). The CDR3 nucleotides are TGTGCCCAGGAAGAGGGTTCGGCGGAGACCCAGTACTTC. Amino acids: CAQEEGSAETQYF.

The chain links TRBV4-2 to TRBJ1-6; 10 nucleotides agree with TRBD1. The V gene end was trimmed by 0 bases and the J gene end by 2 bases; junction bases not matched to a gene: 16. From germline, CDR1 is LGHNA and CDR2 YNFKEQ. The CDR3 totals 22 residues. The CDR3, as DNA: TGTGCCAGCAGCCAAGAAGGTATTAGACAGGGGGCAGGCACAACCTATAATTCACCCCTCCACTTT. Its translation: CASSQEGIRQGAGTTYNSPLHF.

The chain employs TRBV2 and TRBJ1-1; 9 nucleotides match TRBD1. Germline V gives CDR1 SNHLY, CDR2 FYNNEI. The CDR3 runs 12 residues. Germline trimming cut 7 bases from V and 11 bases from J; bases unmatched to any gene: 8. Here the CDR3 reads CASKGQGVGAFF. The CDR3 DNA reads TGTGCCAGCAAGGGACAGGGTGTTGGGGCTTTCTTT.

The CDR3 loop is CASSLQRGSYNEQFF. Written as DNA, the CDR3 is TGTGCCAGCAGCCTCCAGCGAGGCTCCTACAATGAGCAGTTCTTC. The rearrangement joins TRBV3-1 (or the pseudogene TRBV3-2) to TRBJ2-1; D not resolved. CDR3 length: 15 amino acids. Deletions cut 4 bases from V and 0 bases from J, with 10 bases between. Germline CDR1 is LGHDT and CDR2 is YNNKEL (reference sequence).

This sequence joins TRBV6-5 and TRBJ1-4; weak D call: TRBD1 (5 bases). CDR1 is MNHEY and CDR2 is SVGAGI in the germline V gene. CDR3 length: 15 residues. V lost 5 bases, J lost 7 bases, and 17 bases lay in between. The CDR3 reads CASSPSSGGSEKLFF. Written as DNA, the CDR3 is TGTGCCAGCAGTCCTTCATCGGGGGGAAGTGAAAAACTGTTTTTT.

The V gene is TRBV20-1, the J gene TRBJ1-5; D gene ambiguous. V was pared by 3 bases and J by 3 bases, with 12 bases between. Germline CDR1 is DFQATT and CDR2 is SNEGSKA (reference sequence). CDR3 length: 14 residues. As DNA, the CDR3 is TGCAGTGCTAGTCCACAGAGTATCAATCAGCCCCAGCATTTT. It encodes CSASPQSINQPQHF.

The chain employs TRBV10-3 and TRBJ2-1, with 9 bases that match TRBD2. Germline values: CDR1 ENHRY, CDR2 SYGVKD. The CDR3 has 13 amino acids. J lost 8 bases, V lost 6 bases, and 5 bases had no gene match. CDR3 region: CAIRGLAIHEQFF. The CDR3 bases are TGTGCCATCAGAGGACTAGCGATCCATGAGCAGTTCTTC.

The V gene is TRBV23-1, the J gene TRBJ1-5; 7 bases align to TRBD1. TRBV23-1 is flagged as an ORF with uncertain function. The V gene end was trimmed by 6 bases and the J gene end by 0 bases; junction bases not matched to a gene: 29. The CDR3 extends over 23 amino acids. CDR3 sequence reads: CASSPNRSPFDRVDPHSNQPQHF. CDR3 in DNA: TGCGCCAGCAGCCCCAACCGCAGTCCCTTTGACAGGGTGGACCCGCATAGCAATCAGCCCCAGCATTTT.

The rearrangement links TRBV7-9 to TRBJ1-2; 8 bases align to TRBD1. The germline V gene encodes CDR1 SEHNR and CDR2 FQNEAQ (reference sequence). The CDR3 loop spans 14 amino acids. The ends lost 5 bases at V and 0 bases at J; junction bases unmatched: 2. CDR3 coding DNA: TGTGCCAGCAGCACGACAGGGGCTAACTATGGCTACACCTTC. It encodes CASSTTGANYGYTF. The variable domain in full, completed from reference TRBV7-9 and TRBJ1-2, reads DTGVSQNPRHKITKRGQNVTFRCDPISEHNRLYWYRQTLGQGPEFLTYFQNEAQLEKSRLLSDRFSAERPKGSFSTLEIQRTEQGDSAMYLCASSTTGANYGYTFGSGTRLTVV.

The chain uses TRBV14 and TRBJ2-2; 7 nucleotides align to TRBD2. The germline CDR1 and CDR2 sequences are SGHDN and FVKESK. The CDR3 runs to 15 residues. Trimming at V came to 4 bases and at J to 5 bases, leaving 7 bases not matched to a gene. The CDR3 loop is CASSRYGGGTGELFF. The DNA of the CDR3 is TGTGCCAGCAGCCGCTACGGGGGAGGGACCGGGGAGCTGTTTTTT.

The chain joins TRBV2 to TRBJ2-3; D is unresolved. This CDR3 region has 14 residues. The germline V gene encodes CDR1 SNHLY and CDR2 FYNNEI. Trimming stripped 7 bases from V and 0 bases from J, with 11 bases between. CDR3 sequence (DNA): TGTGCCAGCAAGGAGCAACCTAGCACAGATACGCAGTATTTT. Translated: CASKEQPSTDTQYF.

The chain couples TRBV11-2 to TRBJ1-1; unclear D gene. Trimming removed 2 bases from V and 5 bases from J, with 15 bases in between. The CDR3 has 15 amino acids. Germline CDR1 and CDR2: SGHAT and FQNNGV. For the CDR3, the DNA is TGTGCCAGCAGCTTAAACCGAAACTCGGGTACTGAAGCTTTCTTT. This encodes CASSLNRNSGTEAFF.

The chain couples TRBV14 to TRBJ1-3; D gene uncertain. Trimming left V 3 bases short and J 0 bases short, with 3 bases between. This CDR3 has 13 residues. Germline CDR1 reads SGHDN; CDR2 reads FVKESK. For the CDR3, the DNA is TGTGCCAGCAGCCACCTCTCTGGAAACACCATATATTTT. This sequence encodes CASSHLSGNTIYF.

The CDR3 DNA follows: TGCAGCGCGGCAGAGACAGGGGCCACCATGAACACTGAAGCTTTCTTT. This sequence encodes CSAAETGATMNTEAFF. The chain uses TRBV29-1 and TRBJ1-1; 8 bases align to TRBD1. The CDR3 has 16 amino acids. CDR1 and CDR2 from the germline V gene are SQVTM and ANQGSEA. V lost 7 bases, J lost 0 bases, and 13 bases stayed unmatched. The full variable domain, completed using reference TRBV29-1 and TRBJ1-1, is SAVISQKPSRDICQRGTSLTIQCQVDSQVTMMFWYRQQPGQSLTLIATANQGSEATYESGFVIDKFPISRPNLTFSTLTVSNMSPEDSSIYLCSAAETGATMNTEAFFGQGTRLTVV.

V gene TRBV6-5 combines with J gene TRBJ1-2; 8 nucleotides agree with TRBD1. Germline CDR1 is MNHEY and CDR2 is SVGAGI. V shed 5 bases, J shed 8 bases, and the junction held 7 bases outside the gene matches. CDR3 size: 13 residues. The CDR3 loop is CASSPGQGDGYTF. DNA for the CDR3: TGTGCCAGCAGTCCTGGACAGGGTGACGGCTACACCTTC.

The chain has TRBV5-1 and TRBJ1-1; D may be TRBD1 (6 bases). CDR1 is SGHRS and CDR2 is YFSETQ in the germline V gene. Trimming shortened V by 0 bases and J by 5 bases, and 14 bases separated the two germline ends. The CDR3 has 15 residues. DNA of the CDR3: TGCGCCAGCAGCTTGGATGGGGGGGCCAGGACTGAAGCTTTCTTT. It specifies CASSLDGGARTEAFF.

The gene calls are TRBV5-8 and TRBJ2-4; 7 bases line up with TRBD1. After removal of 9 bases from V and 3 bases from J, the junction contained 9 bases not matched to a gene. This CDR3 is built from 14 residues. Germline V lookup: CDR1 SGHTS, CDR2 YDEGEE. The CDR3 protein is CANQDRTLKNIQYF. The CDR3 region has the DNA TGTGCCAACCAGGACAGGACGCTCAAAAACATTCAGTACTTC.

This chain connects TRBV24-1 to TRBJ1-2; the D gene is possibly TRBD1 (5 bases). Germline V gives CDR1 KGHDR, CDR2 SFDVKD. The CDR3 totals 17 residues. With 2 bases removed from V and 5 bases from J, the gap between germline ends came to 20 bases. The CDR3 protein is CATSDSWAGSPPYGYTF. As DNA, the CDR3 is TGTGCCACCAGTGATTCCTGGGCAGGGTCCCCCCCATATGGCTACACCTTC.

CDR3 coding DNA: TGTGCCAGCAGTTTAGTAAGCTCTGGTCACAATCAGCCCCAGCATTTT. It is translated as CASSLVSSGHNQPQHF. The chain uses TRBV27 and TRBJ1-5; D gene unclear. Germline V gene lookup returns CDR1 MNHEY and CDR2 SMNVEV (reference sequence). The ends were cut back, 2 bases at V and 3 bases at J, with 14 bases in the middle. The CDR3 has 16 residues.

The rearrangement uses TRBV21-1 and TRBJ1-2; the table's D call of TRBD1 was not tested on the DNA. TRBV21-1 is listed as a pseudogene. CDR3 size: 16 residues. CDR3 amino acids: CASSKNRAGANYGYTF. Written as DNA, the CDR3 is TGTGCCAGCAGCAAAAACAGGGCAGGGGCTAACTATGGCTACACCTTC.

This clone was seen only a few times. The J gene is TRBJ1-3, the V gene TRBV29-1, with unresolved D. Per the germline V gene, CDR1 is SQVTM and CDR2 is ANQGSEA. V was shortened by 4 bases and J by 2 bases, with 12 bases between the two germline ends. The CDR3 loop spans 14 amino acids. As DNA, the CDR3 is TGCAGCGTTGGTGGCGATGGAGCTGGAAACACCATATATTTT. Protein: CSVGGDGAGNTIYF.

The V and J genes are TRBV7-9 and TRBJ1-1, with D maybe TRBD1 (6 bases). The V gene's germline CDR1 is SEHNR and CDR2 FQNEAQ (reference sequence). V gave up 7 bases and J gave up 1 base, with 10 bases separating them. The CDR3 totals 13 residues. The CDR3: CASTKGQNTEAFF. CDR3 DNA: TGTGCCAGCACCAAGGGACAGAACACTGAAGCTTTCTTT.